This T cell receptor beta chain is drawn from a study of control samples from healthy donors and cancer patients. Assay: immunoSEQ multiplex PCR; the TCRdb copy retains only in-frame clones and omits some. The table has some 130,000 clones, around nine tenths seen once. Deletions cut 0 bases from V and 0 bases from J, with 7 bases between. Germline CDR1 is KGHSH and CDR2 is LQKENI. The CDR3 sequence is 15 residues long. This chain links TRBV18 with TRBJ2-3; the D is unclear. The receptor was isolated from a man in his late teens or twenties in good health. The sequenced sample consisted of blood. The CDR3 sequence is CASSPPSGSTDTQYF. CDR3 nucleotide sequence: TGTGCCAGCTCACCACCATCAGGAAGCACAGATACGCAGTATTTT.